This TCR beta chain was identified in a study of shared clonotypes between healthy human individuals. Findings and limits, study-wide: Across a handful of donors, naive CD4 shared 5% to 6%, naive CD8 less than 4%, memory CD4 more than 2%, memory CD8 0.4% to 0.5%. Generation probability values for non-shared clonotypes were lower than those for clonotypes shared by all four donors.

A note on this clone: Its antigen is as yet unknown.

The length of the CDR3 is 14 residues. CDR1 LNHNV and CDR2 YYDKDF come from the germline V gene (reference sequence). Trimming removed 3 bases at V and 2 bases at J, with 10 bases between. Produced via immunoSEQ multiplex PCR; TCRdb's table is partial and in-frame only. The data show some 2.1 million clones, less than 95% seen once. Terminally differentiated effector memory CD45RA+ cells were excluded from the naive CD8 cells, which were CD45RO-negative and positively selected for CCR7. This receptor was identified in a man in his late teens or twenties in good health. The specimen sequenced was naive CD8+ T cells sorted from blood. This chain connects TRBV15 to TRBJ2-5; TRBD1 is a possible D gene (5 bases). The CDR3 sequence is CATSSQGDQETQYF. The CDR3 DNA is TGTGCCACCAGCAGCCAGGGTGATCAAGAGACCCAGTACTTC.